The clone carrying this T cell receptor beta chain has just a few counts. This record belongs to a study of molecular identifiers for immune sequencing clone quantification. Overall study context: Four of five RNA aliquots from around 18,000 or 91,000 naive CD8 T cells were sequenced.

Each CDR3 protein is one row after TCRdb ran MiXCR on the PCR reads. The data hold 550,000 to 750,000 distinct CDR3 sequences, with just under 20% observed a single time. Naive CD8 T cells were sorted, and the gate applied was CD8+CD4-CCR7+CD45RA+. CDR1 is MDHEN, CDR2 SYDVKM, per germline. Germline trimming cut 5 bases from V and 5 bases from J; bases unmatched to any gene: 8. The CDR3 runs 16 residues. The sample was naive CD8+ T cells from blood, with Jurkat cell RNA spiked in. This sample's subset: FACS-sorted CD8+CD4-CCR7+CD45RA+ naive T cells. The chain is built from TRBV28 and TRBJ2-1; TRBD2 matches 11 bases. This clonotype was sampled from a human donor in good health. Some libraries in this study had Jurkat cell RNA spiked in. CDR3 nucleotide sequence: TGTGCCAGCAGTCTTAGACTAGCGGGGAAGCACAATGAGCAGTTCTTC. Translation: CASSLRLAGKHNEQFF.